This T cell receptor (beta chain) was observed in a study of radiotherapy plus CTLA-4 blockade in lung cancer. This CDR3 is 16 amino acids long. V lost 2 bases and J lost 0, with 13 bases in between. CDR1 MDHEN and CDR2 SYDVKM come from the germline V gene. Measured with immunoSEQ multiplex PCR; TCRdb has only the in-frame clones, and not every one. The table lists 90,000 to 100,000 clones, around 80% of them singletons. The sequencing here drew on peripheral blood, taken from a patient treated with radiotherapy plus ipilimumab. The clonotype originates from a human donor with non-small cell lung cancer that progressed on radiotherapy plus ipilimumab. The chain joins TRBV28 to TRBJ1-1, with D uncertain. The CDR3 DNA reads TGTGCCAGCAGTTTACATGACCTGATTCTGAACACTGAAGCTTTCTTT. This sequence encodes CASSLHDLILNTEAFF.